This T cell receptor (beta chain) comes out of a study of blood T cell repertoires in COVID-19. Study at large: Specimens from acute and convalescent COVID-19 originated in the United States, Italy and Spain.

Profiled with immunoSEQ multiplex PCR; TCRdb holds only in-frame clones, not every one. The table lists around 140,000 clones, approximately 90% of them singletons, with roughly 3.9% in the top ten. CDR1 and CDR2 (germline): PRHDT, FYEKMQ (reference sequence). Trimming cost V 0 bases and J 0 bases, with 6 bases left between them. This CDR3 contains 15 residues. The origin of this receptor is a woman aged 40 to 49 who had been exposed to COVID-19. The sample consisted of PBMCs or T cells enriched from blood (not recorded which). V is TRBV13 and J is TRBJ1-5; tentatively, D is TRBD1 (5 bases). The CDR3 sequence: CASSLGQVSNQPQHF. Here the CDR3 DNA reads TGTGCCAGCAGCTTAGGACAGGTTAGCAATCAGCCCCAGCATTTT. The whole variable domain, remainder taken from reference TRBV13 and TRBJ1-5, is AAGVIQSPRHLIKEKRETATLKCYPIPRHDTVYWYQQGPGQDPQFLISFYEKMQSDKGSIPDRFSAQQFSDYHSELNMSSLELGDSALYFCASSLGQVSNQPQHFGDGTRLSIL.